The 13 T cell receptor beta chains presented below share a single source sample, sequenced in a study of T cell changes during pregnancy in multiple sclerosis. This table comes from immunoSEQ multiplex PCR, and its TCRdb copy is limited to in-frame clones, with some not included. The table includes about 69,000 clones, around 94% detected once. Sequencing used peripheral blood, obtained in the third trimester of pregnancy. These TCRs come from a female donor in good health, enrolled as a control in a pregnancy study.

The V gene is TRBV27, the J gene TRBJ2-7, with 7 bases aligning to TRBD1. This CDR3 has 14 residues. CDR1 and CDR2 (germline): MNHEY, SMNVEV (reference sequence). Losses at the gene ends were 4 bases for V and 7 bases for J; bases not matched to a gene: 10. The CDR3 sequence is CASSYKGGPREQYF. In nucleotides, the CDR3 is TGTGCCAGCAGTTACAAAGGGGGCCCTAGGGAGCAGTACTTC.

The V gene is TRBV4-3, the J gene TRBJ2-3; D not certain. CDR1 is LGHNA, CDR2 YSLEER, per germline. The CDR3 extends over 13 amino acids. The V gene lost 1 base and the J gene lost 6 bases, with 8 bases spanning the gap. This chain's CDR3 is CASSQGDGDTQYF. As DNA, the CDR3 is TGCGCCAGCAGCCAAGGTGACGGGGATACGCAGTATTTT.

The chain is built from TRBV9 and TRBJ2-2; possible D gene TRBD2, 6 bases. Per the germline V gene, CDR1 is SGDLS and CDR2 is YYNGEE. The CDR3 is 15 amino acids. V dropped 0 bases and J dropped 6 bases, with 12 bases sitting between them. The CDR3 loop is CASSVAGEVAGELFF. The CDR3 coding sequence is TGTGCCAGCAGCGTAGCCGGGGAGGTGGCCGGGGAGCTGTTTTTT.

The chain links TRBV7-6 to TRBJ2-1, with D perhaps matching TRBD2 (5 bases). Germline V gene lookup returns CDR1 SGHVS and CDR2 FNYEAQ. The CDR3 runs 16 residues. V was clipped by 1 base and J by 4 bases, with 14 bases between them. The CDR3 sequence: CASSLVPSSVYNEQFF. The CDR3 DNA reads TGTGCCAGCAGCTTAGTGCCTAGCTCAGTTTACAATGAGCAGTTCTTC.

This chain uses TRBV2 with TRBJ2-5; perhaps TRBD1 as D (6 bases). CDR1 and CDR2 from the germline V gene are SNHLY and FYNNEI. V was clipped by 6 bases and J by 3 bases, with 14 bases between them. This CDR3 region has 14 residues. The CDR3 sequence: CASRTGLGEETQYF. CDR3 DNA sequence: TGTGCCAGCAGAACAGGGCTAGGGGAAGAGACCCAGTACTTC.

The chain joins TRBV11-2 to TRBJ2-7; TRBD2 agrees at 10 bases. The CDR3 is 15 residues long. The germline CDR1 and CDR2 sequences are SGHAT and FQNNGV. V trimming: 3 bases; J trimming: 4 bases; junction bases outside the gene matches: 6. The CDR3 reads CASSFSLAGLYEQYF. Written as DNA, the CDR3 is TGTGCCAGCAGCTTCTCACTAGCGGGACTGTACGAGCAGTACTTC.

This chain uses TRBV5-1 with TRBJ2-7, with 7 nucleotides matching TRBD2. J was trimmed by 6 bases and V by 3 bases; bases with no gene match: 6. The germline CDR1 and CDR2 sequences are SGHRS and YFSETQ. This CDR3 is built from 13 residues. CDR3 amino acids: CASSSGPGGEQYF. The CDR3 DNA follows: TGCGCCAGCAGCTCAGGGCCGGGGGGCGAGCAGTACTTC.

V is TRBV30 and J is TRBJ2-3, with TRBD2 matching 7 bases. This CDR3 is 13 amino acids long. Looked up from germline, CDR1 is GTSNPN and CDR2 is SVGIG (reference sequence). With V trimmed by 3 bases and J by 11 bases, 11 bases remained unmatched. CDR3 amino acids: CAWSYNGAGMQYF. As DNA, the CDR3 is TGTGCCTGGAGCTACAACGGAGCGGGAATGCAGTATTTT.

Regarding this clone: A junction boundary mismatches the germline segment, possibly from a read error. The genes are TRBV18 and TRBJ1-6, with a possible D match to TRBD1 (5 bases). The V gene's germline CDR1 is KGHSH and CDR2 LQKENI. The CDR3 consists of 14 residues. CDR3 DNA sequence: TGTGCCACTTGCCAGGGATCTGGAGATTCACCCTTCCACTTT. It codes for CATCQGSGDSPFHF.

This chain links TRBV7-9 with TRBJ1-2; a weak D match, TRBD1 (6 bases). V was trimmed by 5 bases and J by 6 bases, leaving 10 bases between them. Germline V gene sequence: CDR1 SEHNR, CDR2 FQNEAQ (reference sequence). The CDR3 covers 12 residues. In nucleotides, the CDR3 is TGTGCCAGCAGCCCCGAGGGGGATGGCTACACCTTC. Encoded protein: CASSPEGDGYTF. Full variable domain (outside the CDR3, taken from reference TRBV7-9 and TRBJ1-2): DTGVSQNPRHKITKRGQNVTFRCDPISEHNRLYWYRQTLGQGPEFLTYFQNEAQLEKSRLLSDRFSAERPKGSFSTLEIQRTEQGDSAMYLCASSPEGDGYTFGSGTRLTVV.

The chain is built from TRBV27 and TRBJ1-5; TRBD1 matches at 10 bases. Germline V CDR1 and CDR2: MNHEY, SMNVEV (reference sequence). V trimming: 2 bases; J trimming: 4 bases; junction bases outside the gene matches: 5. There are 16 residues in the CDR3. DNA for the CDR3: TGTGCCAGCAGTTTAAATCCGGGACAGGGGAATCAGCCCCAGCATTTT. Protein sequence: CASSLNPGQGNQPQHF.

This chain links TRBV30 with TRBJ1-1; D possibly corresponds to TRBD1 (5 bases). CDR3 length: 12 amino acids. CDR1 and CDR2 from the germline V gene are GTSNPN and SVGIG (reference sequence). V shed 6 bases and J shed 11 bases, with 19 bases lying between them. The CDR3, as DNA: TGTGCCTGCACCCCATGGGGCCAGTTGGCTTTCTTT. Its translation: CACTPWGQLAFF.

The chain recombines TRBV6-5 with TRBJ2-1, with TRBD2 matching over 8 bases. This CDR3 has 14 residues. Per germline, CDR1 MNHEY and CDR2 SVGAGI. V lost 4 bases and J lost 6; bases outside the gene matches: 5. In nucleotides, the CDR3 is TGTGCCAGCAGTTTACGGGAGGGCCGCAATGAGCAGTTCTTC. It specifies CASSLREGRNEQFF.